Below are 28 T cell receptor beta chains sequenced from a single sample in a study of T cell repertoires in cytomegalovirus infection (dated by TCRdb to the late 2010s). The reads were generated on an Illumina HiSeq 1500. TCRdb reran the public reads through fastp at Q25 and MiXCR, keeping productive beta chains. When rows share a CDR3 protein, they turn into one entry using the most common DNA and genes. Within this sample are 200,000 to 300,000 distinct CDR3 sequences, with about 12% of them counted one time only. The ten largest clonotypes hold approximately 1.6% of the sample. Input material: PBMCs. The receptors stem from a human donor in good health (CMV status not recorded). Some clones in this sample may be carry-over from other donors' samples.

This clonotype was seen ten or more times. The CDR3 DNA reads TGTGCCAGCAGTATAAGTGTATGGAACACTGAAGCTTTCTTT. Amino acid sequence: CASSISVWNTEAFF. The rearrangement joins TRBV7-9 to TRBJ1-1; D uncertain. Germline V lookup: CDR1 SEHNR, CDR2 FQNEAQ (reference sequence). This CDR3 comprises 14 residues. The V end lost 6 bases, the J end lost 1 base, and 12 bases lay between the germline ends.

The rearrangement links TRBV29-1 to TRBJ2-7, with D tentatively TRBD2 (5 bases). Germline CDR1 and CDR2: SQVTM and ANQGSEA. The CDR3 loop spans 13 amino acids. Trimming stripped 5 bases from V and 1 base from J, with 12 bases between. The CDR3 nucleotides read TGCAGCGTTCGTCTTCCGGGGTCCTACGAGCAGTACTTC. Its protein is CSVRLPGSYEQYF.

With regard to this clonotype: A read error may account for a junction end that differs from germline. J is TRBJ2-6 and V is TRBV5-1; D may be TRBD2 (7 bases). CDR1 is SGHRS and CDR2 is YFSETQ in the germline V gene. This CDR3 has 16 residues. CDR3 in amino acids: CASSEGGSSRANVLTF. The CDR3 nucleotides read TGCGCCAGCAGCGAGGGGGGGAGCTCTAGGGCCAACGTCCTGACTTTC.

This chain uses TRBV4-3 with TRBJ2-1; 8 bases match TRBD1. The germline gives CDR1 LGHNA, CDR2 YSLEER. Trimming at V came to 1 base and at J to 4 bases, leaving 6 bases not matched to a gene. There are 16 residues in the CDR3. The CDR3 region has the DNA TGCGCCAGCAGCCAAGCCCGGGACAGGCTATACAATGAGCAGTTCTTC. Protein: CASSQARDRLYNEQFF.

About this clonotype itself: This may arise from a read error, as a much more abundant clone is one base away. The chain has TRBV7-2 and TRBJ2-1; the D call may be TRBD1 or TRBD2 (7 bases each). The CDR3 loop spans 15 amino acids. Germline V gene sequence: CDR1 SGHTA, CDR2 FQGNSA. Trimming took 1 base from V and 10 from J, leaving 17 bases between them. CDR3 in amino acids: CASSLGRGGGKEQFF. For the CDR3, the DNA is TGTGCCAGCAGCTTAGGCAGGGGAGGGGGCAAAGAGCAGTTCTTC.

The chain uses TRBV6-6 and TRBJ2-3, with a tentative D call TRBD1 (5 bases). The CDR3 spans 14 residues. Looked up from germline, CDR1 is MNHNY and CDR2 is SVGAGI (reference sequence). Trimming took off 2 bases at V and 2 bases at J, with 8 bases between the two ends. CDR3 sequence reads: CASSYGAITDTQYF. DNA of the CDR3: TGTGCCAGCAGTTACGGGGCGATCACAGATACGCAGTATTTT.

The sample holds many counts of this clonotype. The chain carries TRBV5-4 and TRBJ2-5, with 10 positions matching TRBD2. CDR3 length equals 14 residues. Trimming at V came to 4 bases and at J to 3 bases, leaving 3 bases not matched to a gene. Germline lookup yields CDR1 SGHNT and CDR2 YYREEE (reference sequence). Written as DNA, the CDR3 is TGTGCCAGCAGCCCTGGGACTAGCGAAGAGACCCAGTACTTC. Its protein is CASSPGTSEETQYF.

The sample holds many counts of this clonotype. CDR3 nucleotide sequence: TGTGCCAGCAGCGCAAGGACGATCGAGCAGTTCTTC. Protein: CASSARTIEQFF. This rearrangement joins TRBV7-2 to TRBJ2-1, with D uncertain. Germline V gene data show CDR1 as SGHTA and CDR2 as FQGNSA. Trimming shortened V by 5 bases and J by 10 bases, and 12 bases separated the two germline ends. The CDR3 contains 12 residues.

V usage is TRBV5-5 and J usage is TRBJ2-5; tentative D call: TRBD2 (5 bases). The germline gives CDR1 SGHKS, CDR2 YYEKEE (reference sequence). Between the trimmed V and J ends, which lost 4 bases and 5 bases, there was a span of 15 bases. The CDR3 length is 14 residues. The CDR3 DNA reads as TGTGCCAGCAGCCAGGACCCCGGCGGGGAGACCCAGTACTTC. Its translation: CASSQDPGGETQYF.

The rearrangement joins TRBV19 to TRBJ2-2; no definite D call. Trimming stripped 2 bases from V and 4 bases from J, with 2 bases between. CDR3 length: 12 residues. CDR1 and CDR2 (germline): LNHDA, SQIVND (reference sequence). The CDR3 is CASSIITGELFF. The CDR3 bases are TGTGCCAGTAGTATAATCACCGGGGAGCTGTTTTTT.

This clonotype has a count of ten or more. The chain recombines TRBV11-1 with TRBJ2-1; 9 nucleotides agree with TRBD1. This CDR3 has 16 residues. Germline-derived CDR1 and CDR2 are SGHAT and FQDESV (reference sequence). The ends lost 0 bases at V and 8 bases at J; junction bases unmatched: 8. CDR3 amino acids: CASSLAPGTGLHEQFF. The CDR3 coding sequence is TGTGCCAGCAGCTTAGCGCCCGGGACAGGGCTGCATGAGCAGTTCTTC.

The chain joins TRBV29-1 to TRBJ1-5, with 7 nucleotides matching TRBD1. This CDR3 contains 13 residues. Germline V gives CDR1 SQVTM, CDR2 ANQGSEA. V gave up 5 bases and J gave up 7 bases; unmatched junction bases: 8. CDR3 DNA sequence: TGCAGCGTTCGACAGGGTGACGGCCAGCCCCAGCATTTT. Encoded protein: CSVRQGDGQPQHF.

This clonotype was found many times. The gene calls are TRBV7-8 and TRBJ2-2; 7 bases fit TRBD2. The CDR3 is made up of 13 amino acids. V gave up 5 bases and J gave up 5 bases; unmatched junction bases: 2. Germline assignment: CDR1 SGHVS and CDR2 FQNEAQ. This chain's CDR3 is CASSGTTTGELFF. The CDR3 DNA reads TGTGCCAGCAGCGGGACTACAACCGGGGAGCTGTTTTTT.

The chain recombines TRBV5-1 with TRBJ2-7, with D possibly being TRBD2 (5 bases). V gave up 5 bases and J gave up 9 bases, with 27 bases separating them. The CDR3 covers 16 residues. Germline-derived CDR1 and CDR2 are SGHRS and YFSETQ. CDR3 coding DNA: TGCGCCAGCAGACCTCGAGAGGGCGGAGGTCCTTCCTCGCAGTACTTC. Amino acid sequence: CASRPREGGGPSSQYF.

The chain uses TRBV19 and TRBJ1-1; TRBD1 matches at 11 bases. V gave up 10 bases and J gave up 3 bases; unmatched junction bases: 13. The CDR3 covers 16 residues. Per germline, CDR1 LNHDA and CDR2 SQIVND (reference sequence). The DNA for the CDR3 is TGTGCCACCGCATTCGGACAGGGGGCTGGTTACACTGAAGCTTTCTTT. The encoded protein is CATAFGQGAGYTEAFF.

The chain joins TRBV5-1 to TRBJ1-1; possibly TRBD1 for D (6 bases). V shed 4 bases and J shed 5 bases, with 9 bases lying between them. In germline, CDR1 is SGHRS, CDR2 YFSETQ. The CDR3 loop spans 12 amino acids. CDR3 residues: CASSRGLTEAFF. The CDR3 bases are TGCGCCAGCAGCCGGGGGCTGACTGAAGCTTTCTTT.

The table lists this clonotype with many counts. The J gene is TRBJ1-4, the V gene TRBV7-2; the match to TRBD1 covers 7 bases. This CDR3 has 13 amino acids. V shed 5 bases and J 8 bases; nucleotides not matched to a gene: 5. Germline V gene lookup returns CDR1 SGHTA and CDR2 FQGNSA. The CDR3 DNA is TGTGCCAGCAGCCTCCCGGGACAGGAAAAACTGTTTTTT. This translates into CASSLPGQEKLFF.

This clonotype has a handful of counts. The rearrangement joins TRBV4-3 to TRBJ2-1; no reliable D call. This CDR3 has 17 amino acids. The germline V and J ends were trimmed by 3 bases and 0 bases, with 15 bases remaining between them. Germline values: CDR1 LGHNA, CDR2 YSLEER. The CDR3 protein is CASSHRLGWSSYNEQFF. The CDR3 region has the DNA TGCGCCAGCAGCCACCGGCTCGGGTGGTCCTCCTACAATGAGCAGTTCTTC.

This clonotype has more than one count but fewer than ten. The chain couples TRBV6-5 to TRBJ2-3; a weak D match, TRBD2 (6 bases). Germline CDR1 reads MNHEY; CDR2 reads SVGAGI. The CDR3 consists of 13 residues. V shed 7 bases and J shed 2 bases, with 10 bases lying between them. Here the CDR3 DNA reads TGTGCCAGCACCCGGGACTCCACAGATACGCAGTATTTT. It translates to CASTRDSTDTQYF.

This clonotype has at least ten counts. The V gene is TRBV7-2, the J gene TRBJ2-1, with 7 bases lining up with TRBD2. CDR1 and CDR2 (germline): SGHTA, FQGNSA. Unmatched junction bases numbered 2, after V lost 2 bases and J lost 4 bases. The CDR3 is 14 residues long. Here the CDR3 DNA reads TGTGCCAGCAGCTTACCAGCGGGGTACAATGAGCAGTTCTTC. It codes for CASSLPAGYNEQFF.

This clonotype was seen at least ten times. The chain is built from TRBV7-2 and TRBJ1-2; 7 bases line up with TRBD1. V lost 5 bases to trimming and J lost 4 bases; unmatched junction nucleotides: 10. The germline V gene encodes CDR1 SGHTA and CDR2 FQGNSA. CDR3 length: 15 amino acids. The CDR3 loop is CASSPSGAGGYGYTF. Here the CDR3 DNA reads TGTGCCAGCAGCCCGAGTGGGGCAGGGGGCTATGGCTACACCTTC. Variable domain in full (rest from reference TRBV7-2 and TRBJ1-2): GAGVSQSPSNKVTEKGKDVELRCDPISGHTALYWYRQSLGQGLEFLIYFQGNSAPDKSGLPSDRFSAERTGGSVSTLTIQRTQQEDSAVYLCASSPSGAGGYGYTFGSGTRLTVV.

V is TRBV18 and J is TRBJ1-1, with D perhaps matching TRBD1 (6 bases). Germline CDR1 KGHSH, CDR2 LQKENI. This CDR3 region has 14 residues. Between the trimmed V and J ends, which lost 1 base and 5 bases, there was a span of 11 bases. CDR3 coding DNA: TGTGCCAGCTCACCACTCGGGGGCTTTACTGAAGCTTTCTTT. Translation: CASSPLGGFTEAFF.

This sequence joins TRBV29-1 and TRBJ2-5; TRBD1 aligns across 7 bases. The length of the CDR3 is 13 residues. V was clipped by 7 bases and J by 1 base; unmatched bases: 6. CDR1 and CDR2 from the germline V gene are SQVTM and ANQGSEA. The CDR3 sequence is CSAFGQAQETQYF. The CDR3 DNA follows: TGCAGCGCTTTCGGACAGGCCCAAGAGACCCAGTACTTC.

This CDR3 reads CASSKQGGSYEQYF. CDR3 nucleotides: TGTGCCAGTAGTAAACAGGGAGGGTCCTACGAGCAGTACTTC. The chain links TRBV19 to TRBJ2-7; D might be TRBD2 (7 bases). The germline V gene has CDR1 LNHDA and CDR2 SQIVND (reference sequence). This CDR3 has 14 residues. V lost 4 bases, J lost 1 base, and 11 bases lay in between.

The sample holds many counts of this clonotype. The CDR3 loop is CASRPGDRLGGYTF. In nucleotides, the CDR3 is TGTGCCAGCAGACCAGGGGACCGCTTGGGAGGCTACACCTTC. The chain carries TRBV28 and TRBJ1-2, with a weak D call TRBD1 (6 bases). Germline V gene data show CDR1 as MDHEN and CDR2 as SYDVKM. The length of the CDR3 is 14 residues. V lost 6 bases and J lost 8, with 19 bases in between.

There are many counts of this clonotype. The V and J genes are TRBV6-2 or TRBV6-3 and TRBJ1-5; tentatively, D is TRBD1 (5 bases). V was trimmed by 6 bases and J by 5 bases, leaving 17 bases between them. The germline V gene has CDR1 MNHEY and CDR2 SVGEGT. The CDR3 runs to 15 residues. CDR3 amino acids: CASRFGGGTYQPQHF. CDR3 DNA: TGTGCCAGCAGATTCGGGGGGGGGACGTATCAGCCCCAGCATTTT.

At least ten counts were recorded for this clonotype. This chain connects TRBV7-2 to TRBJ2-1, with D unclear. This CDR3 comprises 14 residues. In germline, CDR1 is SGHTA, CDR2 FQGNSA. V was clipped by 0 bases and J by 8 bases, with 11 bases between them. Written as DNA, the CDR3 is TGTGCCAGCAGCTTAGCAATAATAGACTATGAGCAGTTCTTC. It specifies CASSLAIIDYEQFF.

This clonotype showed up just once. This may be a read error, as it is one base from a much larger clone. This sequence joins TRBV27 and TRBJ2-7, with unresolved D. The CDR3 extends over 12 amino acids. From germline, CDR1 is MNHEY and CDR2 SMNVEV (reference sequence). CDR3 sequence: CTSLIVSYEQYF. The CDR3 coding sequence is TGTACCAGCTTGATAGTCTCCTACGAGCAGTACTTC.